The clone carrying this TCR beta chain was observed a few times. The antigen remains unidentified. This specimen comes from a study of CD8 T cells in ankylosing spondylitis. Making use of molecular barcodes, quantitative 5'-RACE generated TCR beta libraries. TCRdb re-called the 5' RACE reads with MiXCR, one entry per CDR3 protein. The sample lists around 390,000 distinct CDR3 sequences; around 20% were seen once. General study points: Clones that were linked to disease were CD8+ and were relatively rare in peripheral blood. Seemingly characteristic of ankylosing spondylitis blood was a TCR beta motif consisting of fewer than 10 highly homologous variants. Clones linked to disease were reported to show significant enrichment in matched ankylosing spondylitis synovial fluid.

Input material: blood, either unsorted or a sorted T cell fraction (not recorded which). This TCR was recovered from a male donor with ankylosing spondylitis.

The CDR3 region is CSAAGILIPEQYF. CDR3 nucleotides: TGCAGTGCTGCCGGGATCCTCATACCCGAGCAGTACTTC. The chain recombines TRBV20-1 with TRBJ2-7, with D possibly TRBD2 on 5 matching bases. Trimming pared 5 bases from V and 6 bases from J, leaving 17 bases between. The CDR3 has 13 amino acids. Germline values: CDR1 DFQATT, CDR2 SNEGSKA (reference sequence).